Below, one T cell receptor beta chain is given with its context. Its matching antigen is unknown. These data belong to a study of long-term antiretroviral therapy in people with HIV. Samples were assayed with immunoSEQ v3.0 at survey level. Profiled with immunoSEQ multiplex PCR; TCRdb holds only in-frame clones, not every one. In the table there are about 24,000 clones, 85% to 95% of which are singletons. Overall study results and limits: No data were available on ART adherence, viral resistance or therapy changes.

This CDR3 spans 14 amino acids. Germline V lookup: CDR1 LNHNV, CDR2 YYDKDF (reference sequence). With V trimmed by 5 bases and J by 0 bases, 1 base remained unmatched. The sample here was unsorted PBMCs, taken less than 5 years after starting antiretroviral therapy. V usage is TRBV15 and J usage is TRBJ2-3, with 8 positions matching TRBD1. This TCR derives from a woman aged 50 to 65 with HIV. The CDR3 region is CATSRTGSTDTQYF. The CDR3 DNA reads TGTGCCACCAGCCGGACAGGGAGCACAGATACGCAGTATTTT.